The TCR beta chain described here comes from a study of blood T cell repertoires in COVID-19. Study-level information: Acute and convalescent COVID-19 samples came from the United States, Italy and Spain. Sample material is recorded as cDNA or gDNA derived from T cells, B-cell-depleted T cells, or PBMCs.

Under the authors' procedure: Nucleated cell counts were estimated from reference gene primer amplification. Some clones are missing from TCRdb's copy, which holds only in-frame ones; the method was immunoSEQ multiplex PCR. The V and J calls and clone size are taken from that table; D and trimming were inferred from the DNA. The data hold about 280,000 clones, with approximately 90% observed a single time. Individuals drawn from 24 US areas were about 18 to 100 years old. The sequenced sample was PBMCs or T cells enriched from blood (not recorded which). This receptor was obtained from a woman between 55 and 75 years old in a cohort exposed to, infected with or recovered from COVID-19 (not recorded which).

The CDR3 DNA is TGTGCCAGCAGCTTCAGCGGGAGCGGGACAGATACGCAGTATTTT. Amino acid sequence: CASSFSGSGTDTQYF. The chain has TRBV5-4 and TRBJ2-3, with TRBD2 matching 8 bases. CDR3 size: 15 residues. Losses at the gene ends were 2 bases for V and 3 bases for J; bases not matched to a gene: 5. Germline loops: CDR1 SGHNT, CDR2 YYREEE (reference sequence).